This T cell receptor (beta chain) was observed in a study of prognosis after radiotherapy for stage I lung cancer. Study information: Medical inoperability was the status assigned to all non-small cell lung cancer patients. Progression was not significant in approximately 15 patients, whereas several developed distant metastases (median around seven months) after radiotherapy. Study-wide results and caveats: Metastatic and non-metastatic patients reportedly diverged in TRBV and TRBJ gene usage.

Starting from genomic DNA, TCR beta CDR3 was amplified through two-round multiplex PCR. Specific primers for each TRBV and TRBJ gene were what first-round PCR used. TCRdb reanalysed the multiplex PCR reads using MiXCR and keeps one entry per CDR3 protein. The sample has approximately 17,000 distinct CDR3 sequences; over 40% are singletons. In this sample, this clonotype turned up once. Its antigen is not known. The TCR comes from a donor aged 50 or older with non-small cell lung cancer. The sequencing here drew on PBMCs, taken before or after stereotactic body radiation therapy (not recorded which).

CDR3: CATSSIGATEAFF. CDR3 DNA sequence: TGTGCCACCAGCTCGATAGGTGCCACTGAAGCTTTCTTT. The chain carries TRBV6-2 or TRBV6-3 and TRBJ1-1; D uncertain. The CDR3 runs 13 residues. Germline values: CDR1 MNHEY, CDR2 SVGEGT. Trimming took 10 bases from V and 4 from J, leaving 16 bases between them.